The 9 T cell receptor beta chains listed next were all sequenced from one sample in a study of T cells after yellow fever vaccination. TCRdb independently ran MiXCR on the 5' RACE reads; one entry per CDR3 protein. The sample shows 500,000 to 650,000 distinct CDR3 sequences, less than 15% of them seen only once. Sequencing was performed on PBMCs, taken on the day of the yellow fever booster vaccination. The receptor source for this set is a man younger than 45 who received the YFV17D yellow fever vaccine.

This chain connects TRBV11-2 to TRBJ2-1; perhaps TRBD1 as D (7 bases). The V end was cut by 10 bases, the J end by 7 bases, with 23 bases between. CDR3 length: 15 residues. Germline CDR1 reads SGHAT; CDR2 reads FQNNGV. The CDR3 spells CATRAGAAGGNEQFF. The CDR3 DNA is TGTGCCACCAGAGCAGGGGCGGCAGGGGGGAATGAGCAGTTCTTC.

This chain uses TRBV7-9 with TRBJ2-1; D is ambiguous. V shed 0 bases and J shed 8 bases, with 5 bases lying between them. Germline V gene sequence: CDR1 SEHNR, CDR2 FQNEAQ (reference sequence). The CDR3 has 12 residues. CDR3 sequence: CASSLARDEQFF. CDR3 DNA: TGTGCCAGCAGCTTAGCGCGTGATGAGCAGTTCTTC.

This clonotype was observed a handful of times. The V gene is TRBV7-8, the J gene TRBJ2-7; 10 bases agree with TRBD1. The J segment lost 4 bases and the V segment lost 5 bases, leaving 8 bases of the junction unmatched. The CDR3 totals 15 residues. Germline V gives CDR1 SGHVS, CDR2 FQNEAQ. The CDR3 sequence: CASSGTDRGRYEQYF. The CDR3 coding sequence is TGTGCCAGCAGCGGGACGGACAGGGGGAGATACGAGCAGTACTTC.

This clonotype was counted only a few times. The CDR3: CSVGVGGVDTQYF. Written as DNA, the CDR3 is TGCAGCGTTGGCGTGGGGGGCGTAGATACGCAGTATTTT. The chain is built from TRBV29-1 and TRBJ2-3; either TRBD1 or TRBD2 may supply D (6 bases each). CDR3 length: 13 amino acids. CDR1 is SQVTM, CDR2 ANQGSEA, per germline. V was clipped by 4 bases and J by 5 bases, with 13 bases between them.

This rearrangement joins TRBV3-1 to TRBJ1-1, with 9 bases that match TRBD1. CDR3 size: 14 residues. The V segment lost 4 bases and the J segment 5 bases; nucleotides outside the gene matches: 5. Germline CDR1 and CDR2: LGHDT and YNNKEL (reference sequence). CDR3 coding DNA: TGTGCCAGCAGCCGGAGACAGGGGGGGACTGAAGCTTTCTTT. Protein product: CASSRRQGGTEAFF.

This sequence joins TRBV13 and TRBJ2-7; TRBD1 matches 9 bases. The germline CDR1 and CDR2 sequences are PRHDT and FYEKMQ (reference sequence). The CDR3 sequence is 14 residues long. The V segment lost 7 bases and the J segment 7 bases; nucleotides outside the gene matches: 11. The CDR3, as DNA: TGTGCCAGCACTTGGGCACAGGGGGCGCGTGAGCAGTACTTC. Translated, it gives CASTWAQGAREQYF. Variable domain in full (rest from reference TRBV13 and TRBJ2-7): AAGVIQSPRHLIKEKRETATLKCYPIPRHDTVYWYQQGPGQDPQFLISFYEKMQSDKGSIPDRFSAQQFSDYHSELNMSSLELGDSALYFCASTWAQGAREQYFGPGTRLTVT.

The J gene is TRBJ1-5, the V gene TRBV6-1; the match to TRBD1 covers 7 bases. This CDR3 contains 15 residues. The V and J ends lost 6 bases and 2 bases, in that order; junction bases with no gene match: 7. Germline values: CDR1 MNHNS, CDR2 SASEGT. This CDR3 reads CASRNTGEGNQPQHF. The CDR3 region has the DNA TGTGCCAGCAGAAACACAGGGGAAGGCAATCAGCCCCAGCATTTT.

The rearrangement joins TRBV6-1 to TRBJ1-1; D possibly corresponds to TRBD1 (5 bases). This CDR3 has 14 amino acids. The germline V and J ends were trimmed by 7 bases and 4 bases, with 16 bases remaining between them. Per the germline V gene, CDR1 is MNHNS and CDR2 is SASEGT. CDR3 coding DNA: TGTGCCAGCACCGTAGACCGGGGGAGCACTGAAGCTTTCTTT. Its translation is CASTVDRGSTEAFF.

There are a few counts of this clonotype. CDR3 nucleotide sequence: TGTGCCACCTATTGGGTTTCGACTAGCGGGAGTAATTCCTACAATGAGCAGTTCTTC. Protein: CATYWVSTSGSNSYNEQFF. This rearrangement joins TRBV21-1 to TRBJ2-1; the table's D gene call, TRBD2, was not cross checked with the DNA. TRBV21-1 is a pseudogene. The CDR3 loop spans 19 amino acids.